These 18 T cell receptor beta chains were all obtained from the same sample, sequenced in a study of memory CD4+ T cells and cytomegalovirus serostatus. Single viable CD3+CD4+CD8-CD45RO+ cells were sorted as the memory CD4+ T cells. Using immunoSEQ multiplex PCR, the repertoire was profiled, and TCRdb retains in-frame clones only, with some absent. The sample includes tens of thousands of clones, around three quarters seen only once; the top ten take 1% to 1.3%. Sequencing was carried out using memory CD4+ T cells from blood. The receptors stem from an adult in good health and CMV-seronegative.

This clone occurred once. The chain combines TRBV4-2 with TRBJ1-3; D remains unclear. The V gene lost 1 base and the J gene lost 1 base, with 5 bases spanning the gap. The CDR3 spans 14 residues. The germline V gene encodes CDR1 LGHNA and CDR2 YNFKEQ. CDR3 loop: CASSQVGSGNTIYF. The CDR3 coding sequence is TGTGCCAGCAGCCAAGTGGGGTCTGGAAACACCATATATTTT.

This clone was detected once. J is TRBJ2-2 and V is TRBV7-2, with D hard to call. Trimming took 6 bases from V and 5 from J, leaving 16 bases between them. Germline CDR1 SGHTA, CDR2 FQGNSA. This CDR3 is built from 15 residues. This CDR3 reads CASSPKVLQTGELFF. CDR3 DNA: TGTGCCAGCAGTCCCAAGGTCCTTCAAACCGGGGAGCTGTTTTTT.

Comments on this clone: A read error may produce the germline difference seen at one junction end. The chain carries TRBV20-1 and TRBJ1-3; D is unclear. Germline V gene data show CDR1 as DFQATT and CDR2 as SNEGSKA (reference sequence). The CDR3 loop spans 11 amino acids. The CDR3 loop reads CSAGDGNTIYF. For the CDR3, the DNA is TGCAGTGCTGGAGATGGAAACACCATATATTTT.

By share, this clone ranks as medium-sized. This chain joins TRBV28 and TRBJ1-4; tentatively, D is TRBD1 (5 bases). V was cut by 3 bases and J by 8 bases, with 7 bases left in between. CDR1 is MDHEN, CDR2 SYDVKM, per germline. This CDR3 region has 12 residues. The CDR3 coding sequence is TGTGCCAGCAGTTTTAGGACAGAAAAACTGTTTTTT. It is translated as CASSFRTEKLFF.

The chain employs TRBV6-5 and TRBJ2-7, with a weak D call TRBD1 (6 bases). The CDR3 has 14 residues. Germline V gene data show CDR1 as MNHEY and CDR2 as SVGAGI. The V end lost 3 bases, the J end lost 0 bases, and 9 bases lay between the germline ends. The CDR3 bases are TGTGCCAGCAGTTATACAGGGAGCTCCTACGAGCAGTACTTC. Amino acid sequence: CASSYTGSSYEQYF.

The V and J genes are TRBV7-9 and TRBJ2-6, with 7 bases identical to TRBD2. Germline values: CDR1 SEHNR, CDR2 FQNEAQ (reference sequence). This CDR3 is 15 amino acids long. J gave up 1 base and V 6 bases, and 3 bases lay outside the gene matches. The CDR3 region is CASSPAGSGANVLTF. The DNA of the CDR3 is TGTGCCAGCAGTCCAGCGGGGTCTGGGGCCAACGTCCTGACTTTC.

This clone was recorded once. V gene TRBV5-6 combines with J gene TRBJ2-7; no definite D call. V lost 1 base to trimming and J lost 1 base, with 9 bases between them. CDR1 is SGHDT, CDR2 YYEEEE, per germline. The CDR3 length is 14 residues. CDR3 nucleotide sequence: TGTGCCAGCAGCTTGCGAGTAGGTTCCTACGAGCAGTACTTC. Its translation is CASSLRVGSYEQYF. Full variable domain (rest looked up from reference TRBV5-6 and TRBJ2-7): DAGVTQSPTHLIKTRGQQVTLRCSPKSGHDTVSWYQQALGQGPQFIFQYYEEEERQRGNFPDRFSGHQFPNYSSELNVNALLLGDSALYLCASSLRVGSYEQYFGPGTRLTVT.

This chain links TRBV19 with TRBJ2-3, with D uncertain. V was shortened by 4 bases and J by 1 base, with 15 bases between the two germline ends. Germline V gene data show CDR1 as LNHDA and CDR2 as SQIVND (reference sequence). The CDR3 sequence is 16 residues long. The CDR3 sequence: CASSRGSITRTDTQYF. CDR3 coding DNA: TGTGCCAGTAGTAGAGGCTCGATTACACGCACAGATACGCAGTATTTT.

The J gene is TRBJ1-6, the V gene TRBV30, with 7 bases identical to TRBD1. The CDR3 totals 14 residues. The germline V gene has CDR1 GTSNPN and CDR2 SVGIG (reference sequence). V shed 1 base and J 5 bases; nucleotides not matched to a gene: 2. The CDR3 bases are TGTGCCTGGAGTGGAGGACAGGATAATTCACCCCTCCACTTT. It yields the protein CAWSGGQDNSPLHF.

This clone was observed once. The chain is built from TRBV5-6 and TRBJ1-2; D unresolved. Germline CDR1 is SGHDT and CDR2 is YYEEEE. The CDR3 is 12 amino acids. V was shortened by 0 bases and J by 8 bases, with 8 bases between the two germline ends. The CDR3 DNA reads as TGTGCCAGCAGCTTGGACGGGGAAGGCTACACCTTC. Translated, it gives CASSLDGEGYTF. The full variable domain, its missing parts supplied by reference TRBV5-6 and TRBJ1-2, is DAGVTQSPTHLIKTRGQQVTLRCSPKSGHDTVSWYQQALGQGPQFIFQYYEEEERQRGNFPDRFSGHQFPNYSSELNVNALLLGDSALYLCASSLDGEGYTFGSGTRLTVV.

The V and J genes are TRBV14 and TRBJ1-1; no clear D gene. The CDR3 has 16 amino acids. Trimming pared 4 bases from V and 0 bases from J, leaving 15 bases between. Looked up from germline, CDR1 is SGHDN and CDR2 is FVKESK. The CDR3 region is CASSPLSTTLNTEAFF. CDR3 DNA: TGTGCCAGCAGCCCCCTGTCTACCACTTTGAACACTGAAGCTTTCTTT.

The J gene is TRBJ1-2, the V gene TRBV14; possible D gene TRBD1, 6 bases. Trimming took off 4 bases at V and 7 bases at J, with 10 bases between the two ends. Germline loops: CDR1 SGHDN, CDR2 FVKESK. The CDR3 totals 12 residues. CDR3 in amino acids: CASSRGTIGYTF. The CDR3 DNA reads TGTGCCAGCAGCCGAGGGACAATTGGCTACACCTTC.

The chain is built from TRBV27 and TRBJ2-3; 9 bases are a match to TRBD1. With V trimmed by 6 bases and J by 8 bases, 9 bases remained unmatched. The CDR3 extends over 14 amino acids. Germline-derived CDR1 and CDR2 are MNHEY and SMNVEV (reference sequence). In DNA form, the CDR3 reads TGTGCCAGCAGCAGGGACAGGGTAGAAGTTACGCAGTATTTT. The encoded protein is CASSRDRVEVTQYF.

The genes are TRBV10-3 and TRBJ1-1, with D hard to call. The CDR3 is 14 residues long. Trimming stripped 2 bases from V and 5 bases from J, with 12 bases between. In germline, CDR1 is ENHRY, CDR2 SYGVKD. The CDR3 loop reads CAISEIGLRTEAFF. In nucleotides, the CDR3 is TGTGCCATCAGTGAGATAGGGTTACGGACTGAAGCTTTCTTT.

The chain recombines TRBV5-4 with TRBJ1-2, with D uncertain. Trimming cost V 0 bases and J 3 bases, with 9 bases left between them. The CDR3 runs to 14 residues. Germline V gives CDR1 SGHNT, CDR2 YYREEE (reference sequence). CDR3 nucleotide sequence: TGTGCCAGCAGCTTGGGGCAGGAACACTATGGCTACACCTTC. Translation: CASSLGQEHYGYTF.

The chain combines TRBV7-8 with TRBJ2-7; no definite D call. V was cut by 0 bases and J by 5 bases, with 14 bases left in between. This CDR3 has 15 amino acids. Germline V lookup: CDR1 SGHVS, CDR2 FQNEAQ. CDR3 loop: CASSLAAARGNEQYF. The DNA of the CDR3 is TGTGCCAGCAGCTTAGCCGCCGCTAGAGGAAACGAGCAGTACTTC.

This clone appeared a single time. The chain couples TRBV9 to TRBJ2-1; TRBD1 matches 11 bases. This CDR3 is 15 amino acids long. Germline V gene lookup returns CDR1 SGDLS and CDR2 YYNGEE. The ends lost 5 bases at V and 5 bases at J; junction bases unmatched: 6. In DNA form, the CDR3 reads TGTGCCAGCAGTTCCGGGACAGGGGGAAACAATGAGCAGTTCTTC. Amino acid sequence: CASSSGTGGNNEQFF.

This chain joins TRBV7-2 and TRBJ2-2, with D uncertain. The CDR3 spans 15 residues. The germline CDR1 and CDR2 sequences are SGHTA and FQGNSA. The ends were cut back, 3 bases at V and 4 bases at J, with 12 bases in the middle. The CDR3 region has the DNA TGTGCCAGCAGCTTGGGAAAGGGAACCACCGGGGAGCTGTTTTTT. This encodes CASSLGKGTTGELFF.